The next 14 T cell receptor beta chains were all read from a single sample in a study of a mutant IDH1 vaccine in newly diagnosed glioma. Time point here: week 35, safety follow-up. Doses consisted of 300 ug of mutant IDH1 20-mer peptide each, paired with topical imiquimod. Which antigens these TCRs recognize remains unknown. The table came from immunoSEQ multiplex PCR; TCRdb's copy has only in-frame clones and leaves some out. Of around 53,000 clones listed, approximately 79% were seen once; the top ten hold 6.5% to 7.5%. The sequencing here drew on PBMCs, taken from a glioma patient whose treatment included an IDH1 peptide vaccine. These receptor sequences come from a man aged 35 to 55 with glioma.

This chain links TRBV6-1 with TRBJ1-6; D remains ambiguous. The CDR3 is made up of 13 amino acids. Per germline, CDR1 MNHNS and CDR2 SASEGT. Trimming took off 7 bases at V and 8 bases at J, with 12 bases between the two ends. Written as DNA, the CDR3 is TGTGCCAGCACTGTCAAGGAGGATTCACCCCTCCACTTT. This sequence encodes CASTVKEDSPLHF.

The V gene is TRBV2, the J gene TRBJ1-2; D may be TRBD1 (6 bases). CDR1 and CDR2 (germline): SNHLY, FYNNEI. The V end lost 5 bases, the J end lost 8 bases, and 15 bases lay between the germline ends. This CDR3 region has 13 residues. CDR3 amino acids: CASSFYRVEGYTF. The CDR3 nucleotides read TGTGCCAGCAGTTTTTACAGGGTAGAAGGCTACACCTTC.

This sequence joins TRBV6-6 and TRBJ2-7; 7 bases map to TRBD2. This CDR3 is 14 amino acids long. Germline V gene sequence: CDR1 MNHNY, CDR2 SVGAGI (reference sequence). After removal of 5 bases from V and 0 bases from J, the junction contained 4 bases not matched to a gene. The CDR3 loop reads CASSRDYNSYEQYF. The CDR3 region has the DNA TGTGCCAGCAGTCGGGACTATAACTCCTACGAGCAGTACTTC.

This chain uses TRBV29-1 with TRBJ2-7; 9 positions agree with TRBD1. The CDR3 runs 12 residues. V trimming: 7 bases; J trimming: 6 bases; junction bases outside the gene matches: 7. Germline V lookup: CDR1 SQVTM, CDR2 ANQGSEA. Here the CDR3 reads CSGTGGIGEQYF. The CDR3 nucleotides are TGCAGCGGTACAGGGGGCATTGGCGAGCAGTACTTC.

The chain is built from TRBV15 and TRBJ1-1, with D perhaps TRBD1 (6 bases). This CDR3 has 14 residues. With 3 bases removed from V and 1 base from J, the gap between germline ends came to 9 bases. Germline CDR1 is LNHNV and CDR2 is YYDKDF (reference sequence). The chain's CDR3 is CATSSARGNTEAFF. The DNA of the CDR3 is TGTGCCACCAGCAGCGCCAGGGGGAACACTGAAGCTTTCTTT.

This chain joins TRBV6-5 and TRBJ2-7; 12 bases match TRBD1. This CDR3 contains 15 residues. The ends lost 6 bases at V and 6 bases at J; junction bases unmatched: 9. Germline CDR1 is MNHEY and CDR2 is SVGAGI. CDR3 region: CASRRSGTGGSEQYF. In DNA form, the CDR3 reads TGTGCCAGCAGACGATCCGGGACAGGGGGCAGCGAGCAGTACTTC.

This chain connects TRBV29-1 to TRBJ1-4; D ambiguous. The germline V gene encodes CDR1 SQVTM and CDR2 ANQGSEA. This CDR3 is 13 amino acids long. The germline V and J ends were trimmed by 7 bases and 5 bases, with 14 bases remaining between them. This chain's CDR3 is CSASRLTNEKLFF. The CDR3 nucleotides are TGCAGCGCATCCCGTCTCACCAATGAAAAACTGTTTTTT.

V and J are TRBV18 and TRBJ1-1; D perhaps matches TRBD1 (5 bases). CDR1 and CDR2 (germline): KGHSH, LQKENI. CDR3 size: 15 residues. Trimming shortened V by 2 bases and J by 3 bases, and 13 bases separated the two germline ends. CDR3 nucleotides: TGTGCCAGCTCACCATTGAAGGGACGCTACACTGAAGCTTTCTTT. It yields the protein CASSPLKGRYTEAFF.

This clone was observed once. The CDR3 DNA is TGCGCCAGCAGGTTGACAGGGCTCGCCGGGGAGCTGTTTTTT. Its protein is CASRLTGLAGELFF. The V and J genes are TRBV4-1 and TRBJ2-2, with 7 bases aligning to TRBD1. Germline-derived CDR1 and CDR2 are MGHRA and YSYEKL. Germline trimming cut 6 bases from V and 6 bases from J; bases unmatched to any gene: 7. The CDR3 length is 14 residues.

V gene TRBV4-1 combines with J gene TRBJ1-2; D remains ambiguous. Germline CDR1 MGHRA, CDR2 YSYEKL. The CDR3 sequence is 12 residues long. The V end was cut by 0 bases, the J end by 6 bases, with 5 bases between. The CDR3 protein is CASSQEGDGYTF. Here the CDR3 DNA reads TGCGCCAGCAGCCAAGAGGGCGATGGCTACACCTTC.

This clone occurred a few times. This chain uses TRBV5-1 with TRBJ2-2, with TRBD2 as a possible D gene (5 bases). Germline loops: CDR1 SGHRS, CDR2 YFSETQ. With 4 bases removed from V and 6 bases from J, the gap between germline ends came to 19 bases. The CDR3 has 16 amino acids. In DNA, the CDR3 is TGCGCCAGCAGCGTGGAGGCTGACGTGACGTCCGGGGAGCTGTTTTTT. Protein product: CASSVEADVTSGELFF.

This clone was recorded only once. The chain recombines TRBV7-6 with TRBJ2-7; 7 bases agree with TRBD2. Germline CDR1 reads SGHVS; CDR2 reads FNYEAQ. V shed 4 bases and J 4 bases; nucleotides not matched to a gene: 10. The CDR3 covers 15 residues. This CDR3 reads CASSSERGPAYEQYF. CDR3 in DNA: TGTGCCAGCAGCTCAGAGCGGGGCCCGGCGTACGAGCAGTACTTC.

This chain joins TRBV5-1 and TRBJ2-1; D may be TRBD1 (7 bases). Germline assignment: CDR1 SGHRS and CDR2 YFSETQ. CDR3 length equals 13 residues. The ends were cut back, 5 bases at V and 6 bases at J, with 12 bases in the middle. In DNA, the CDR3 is TGCGCCAGCAGGTTTCAGGGGGGCAATGAGCAGTTCTTC. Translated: CASRFQGGNEQFF. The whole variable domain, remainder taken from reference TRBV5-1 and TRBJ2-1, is KAGVTQTPRYLIKTRGQQVTLSCSPISGHRSVSWYQQTPGQGLQFLFEYFSETQRNKGNFPGRFSGRQFSNSRSEMNVSTLELGDSALYLCASRFQGGNEQFFGPGTRLTVL.

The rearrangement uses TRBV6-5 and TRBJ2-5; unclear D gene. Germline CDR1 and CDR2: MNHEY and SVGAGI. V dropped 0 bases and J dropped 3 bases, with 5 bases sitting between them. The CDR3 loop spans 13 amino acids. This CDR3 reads CASSYSTEETQYF. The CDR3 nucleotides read TGTGCCAGCAGTTACTCAACCGAAGAGACCCAGTACTTC.